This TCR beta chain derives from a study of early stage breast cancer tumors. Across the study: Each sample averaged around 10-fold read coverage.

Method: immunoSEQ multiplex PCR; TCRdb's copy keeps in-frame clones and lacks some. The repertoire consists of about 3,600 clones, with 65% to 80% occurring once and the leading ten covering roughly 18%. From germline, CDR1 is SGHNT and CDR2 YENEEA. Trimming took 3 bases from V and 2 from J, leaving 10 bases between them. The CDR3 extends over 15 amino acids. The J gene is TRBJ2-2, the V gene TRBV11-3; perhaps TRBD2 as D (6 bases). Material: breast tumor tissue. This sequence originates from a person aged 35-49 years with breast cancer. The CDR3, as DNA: TGTGCCAGCAGCTTCATAGCGGCCAACACCGGGGAGCTGTTTTTT. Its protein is CASSFIAANTGELFF.